The text below deals with one TCR beta chain. This record belongs to a study of blood T cell repertoires in COVID-19. Seattle researchers signed up patients amid active infection and tracked them longitudinally. Authors' processing steps: Counts of nucleated cells, estimated from reference gene primer amplification, were obtained. Assay used: immunoSEQ multiplex PCR; TCRdb lists only in-frame clones, some missing. The V and J calls and the clone size are those of that table, but D and trimming were determined from the DNA. The repertoire holds 250,000 to 350,000 clones, with 65% to 85% as singletons. This TCR came from a person aged 70 to 85 with COVID-19, enrolled during active disease. The specimen sequenced was peripheral blood.

The CDR3 region is CASSQVGGTSYNEQFF. The CDR3 nucleotides read TGTGCCAGCAGCCAAGTTGGCGGAACTTCCTACAATGAGCAGTTCTTC. The chain couples TRBV14 to TRBJ2-1; D remains ambiguous. The CDR3 is 16 amino acids. Trimming left V 1 base short and J 1 base short, with 11 bases between. The V gene's germline CDR1 is SGHDN and CDR2 FVKESK.